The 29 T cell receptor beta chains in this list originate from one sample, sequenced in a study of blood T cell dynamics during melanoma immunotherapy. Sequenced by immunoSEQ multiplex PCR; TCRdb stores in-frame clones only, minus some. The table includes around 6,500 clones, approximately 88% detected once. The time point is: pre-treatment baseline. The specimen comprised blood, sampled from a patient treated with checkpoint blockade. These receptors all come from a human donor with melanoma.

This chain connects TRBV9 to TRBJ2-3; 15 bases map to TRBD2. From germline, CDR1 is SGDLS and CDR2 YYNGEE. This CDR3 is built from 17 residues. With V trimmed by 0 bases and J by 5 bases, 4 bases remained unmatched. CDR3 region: CASSVVGLAGGEDTQYF. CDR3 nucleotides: TGTGCCAGCAGCGTAGTGGGACTAGCGGGGGGAGAAGATACGCAGTATTTT.

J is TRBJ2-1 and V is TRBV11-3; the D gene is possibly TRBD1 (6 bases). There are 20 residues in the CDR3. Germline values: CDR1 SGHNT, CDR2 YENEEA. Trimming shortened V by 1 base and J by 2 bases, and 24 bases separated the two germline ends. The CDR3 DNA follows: TGTGCCAGCAGCTTAGGGGGTGGCAGGGGACGGCCAAGGCCCTACAATGAGCAGTTCTTC. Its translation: CASSLGGGRGRPRPYNEQFF.

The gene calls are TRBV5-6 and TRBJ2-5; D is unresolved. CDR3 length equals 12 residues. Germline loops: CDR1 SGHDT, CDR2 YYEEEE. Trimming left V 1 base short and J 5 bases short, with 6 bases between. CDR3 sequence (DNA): TGTGCCAGCAGCTTGAATCGGGAGACCCAGTACTTC. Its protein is CASSLNRETQYF.

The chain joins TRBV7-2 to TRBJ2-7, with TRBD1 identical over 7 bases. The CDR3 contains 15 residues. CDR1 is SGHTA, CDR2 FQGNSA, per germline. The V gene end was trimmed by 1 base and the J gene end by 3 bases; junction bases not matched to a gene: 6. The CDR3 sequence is CASSLGSGQFYEQYF. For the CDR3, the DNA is TGTGCCAGCAGCTTAGGGTCGGGACAGTTCTACGAGCAGTACTTC.

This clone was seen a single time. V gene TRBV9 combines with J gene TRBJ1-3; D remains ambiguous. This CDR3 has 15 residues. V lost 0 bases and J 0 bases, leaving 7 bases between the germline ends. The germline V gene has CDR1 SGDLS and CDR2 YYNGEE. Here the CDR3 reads CASSVEGSSGNTIYF. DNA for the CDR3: TGTGCCAGCAGCGTAGAGGGAAGCTCTGGAAACACCATATATTTT.

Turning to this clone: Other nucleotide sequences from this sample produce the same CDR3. Here the CDR3 reads CASSHYVIPGFRPYEQYF. The CDR3 bases are TGTGCCAGCAGCCATTACGTCATCCCAGGTTTTAGGCCCTACGAGCAGTACTTC. The V gene is TRBV7-3, the J gene TRBJ2-7, with unresolved D. The CDR3 totals 18 residues. Deletions cut 5 bases from V and 2 bases from J, with 25 bases between. Germline assignment: CDR1 SGHTA and CDR2 FQGTGA.

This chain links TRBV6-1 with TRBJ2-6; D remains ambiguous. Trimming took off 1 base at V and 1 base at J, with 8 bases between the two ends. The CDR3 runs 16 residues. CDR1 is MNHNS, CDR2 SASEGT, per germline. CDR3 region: CASSEDVGSGANVLTF. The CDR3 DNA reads TGTGCCAGCAGTGAAGATGTGGGTTCTGGGGCCAACGTCCTGACTTTC.

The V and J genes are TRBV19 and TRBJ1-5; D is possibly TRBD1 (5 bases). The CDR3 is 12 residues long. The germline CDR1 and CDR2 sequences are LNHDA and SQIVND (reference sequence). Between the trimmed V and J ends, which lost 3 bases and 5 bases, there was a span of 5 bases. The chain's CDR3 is CASSMGDQPQHF. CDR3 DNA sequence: TGTGCCAGTAGTATGGGGGATCAGCCCCAGCATTTT.

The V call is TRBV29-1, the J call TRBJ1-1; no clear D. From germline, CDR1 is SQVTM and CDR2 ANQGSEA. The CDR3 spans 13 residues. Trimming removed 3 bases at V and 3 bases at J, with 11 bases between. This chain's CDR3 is CSVDRGGYTEAFF. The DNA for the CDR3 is TGCAGCGTTGATCGCGGCGGGTACACTGAAGCTTTCTTT.

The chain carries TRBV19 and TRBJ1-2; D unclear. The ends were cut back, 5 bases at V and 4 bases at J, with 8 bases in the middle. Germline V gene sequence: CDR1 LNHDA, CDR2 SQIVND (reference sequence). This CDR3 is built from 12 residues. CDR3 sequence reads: CASSGGPYGYTF. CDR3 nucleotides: TGTGCCAGTAGTGGCGGACCCTATGGCTACACCTTC.

In DNA, the CDR3 is TGTGCCAGCAGTGAGAGGGCAGGGGAAAATTCACCCCTCCACTTT. Encoded protein: CASSERAGENSPLHF. This chain uses TRBV2 with TRBJ1-6, with D perhaps TRBD1 (6 bases). The germline V gene encodes CDR1 SNHLY and CDR2 FYNNEI. The CDR3 sequence is 15 residues long. V lost 3 bases to trimming and J lost 7 bases, with 13 bases between them.

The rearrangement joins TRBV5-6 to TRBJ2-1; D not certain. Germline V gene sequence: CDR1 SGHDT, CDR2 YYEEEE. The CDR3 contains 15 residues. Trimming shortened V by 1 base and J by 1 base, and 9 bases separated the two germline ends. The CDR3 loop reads CASSLTVSSYNEQFF. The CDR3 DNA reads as TGTGCCAGCAGCTTGACAGTCTCTTCCTACAATGAGCAGTTCTTC. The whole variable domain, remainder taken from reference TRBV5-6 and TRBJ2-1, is DAGVTQSPTHLIKTRGQQVTLRCSPKSGHDTVSWYQQALGQGPQFIFQYYEEEERQRGNFPDRFSGHQFPNYSSELNVNALLLGDSALYLCASSLTVSSYNEQFFGPGTRLTVL.

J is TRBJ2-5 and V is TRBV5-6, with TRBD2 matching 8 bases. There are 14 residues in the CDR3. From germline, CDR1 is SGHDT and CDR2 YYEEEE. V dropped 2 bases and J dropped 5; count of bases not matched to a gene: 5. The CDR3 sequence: CASSLWTSLETQYF. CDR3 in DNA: TGTGCCAGCAGCTTATGGACTAGCTTGGAGACCCAGTACTTC. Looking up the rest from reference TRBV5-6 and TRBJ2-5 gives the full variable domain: DAGVTQSPTHLIKTRGQQVTLRCSPKSGHDTVSWYQQALGQGPQFIFQYYEEEERQRGNFPDRFSGHQFPNYSSELNVNALLLGDSALYLCASSLWTSLETQYFGPGTRLLVL.

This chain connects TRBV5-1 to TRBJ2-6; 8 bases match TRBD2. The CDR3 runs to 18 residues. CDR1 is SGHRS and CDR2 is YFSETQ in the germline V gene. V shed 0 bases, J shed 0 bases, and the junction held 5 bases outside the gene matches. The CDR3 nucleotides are TGCGCCAGCAGCTTGGAGGCGGGGGGTAACTCTGGGGCCAACGTCCTGACTTTC. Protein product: CASSLEAGGNSGANVLTF.

The CDR3: CAWSSGRENSPLHF. The CDR3 nucleotides read TGTGCCTGGAGTTCCGGACGGGAAAATTCACCCCTCCACTTT. The V gene is TRBV30, the J gene TRBJ1-6; D is ambiguous. In germline, CDR1 is GTSNPN, CDR2 SVGIG (reference sequence). This CDR3 is built from 14 residues. The V and J ends lost 2 bases and 7 bases respectively, with 12 bases between them.

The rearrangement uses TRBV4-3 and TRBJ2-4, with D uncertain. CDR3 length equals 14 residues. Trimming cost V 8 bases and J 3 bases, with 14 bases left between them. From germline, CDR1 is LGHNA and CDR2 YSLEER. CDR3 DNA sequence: TGCGCCAGCCAAGGAAGGCAGCTCAAAAACATTCAGTACTTC. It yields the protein CASQGRQLKNIQYF.

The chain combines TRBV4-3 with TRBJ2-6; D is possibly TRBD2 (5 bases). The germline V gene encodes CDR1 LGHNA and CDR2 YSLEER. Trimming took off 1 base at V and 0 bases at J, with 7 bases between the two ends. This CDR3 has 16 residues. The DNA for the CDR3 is TGCGCCAGCAGCCAAGGAGGGCTCTCTGGGGCCAACGTCCTGACTTTC. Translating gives CASSQGGLSGANVLTF.

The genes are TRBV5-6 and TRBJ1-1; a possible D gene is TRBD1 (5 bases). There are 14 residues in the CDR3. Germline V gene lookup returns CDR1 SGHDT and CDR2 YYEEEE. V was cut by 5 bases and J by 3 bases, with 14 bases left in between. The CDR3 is CASSSTGTYTEAFF. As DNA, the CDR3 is TGTGCCAGCAGTTCAACTGGGACCTACACTGAAGCTTTCTTT.

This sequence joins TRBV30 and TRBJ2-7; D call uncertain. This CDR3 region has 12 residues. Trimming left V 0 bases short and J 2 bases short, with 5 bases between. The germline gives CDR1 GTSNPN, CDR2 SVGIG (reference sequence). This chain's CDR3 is CAWSVSAYEQYF. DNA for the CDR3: TGTGCCTGGAGTGTAAGTGCCTACGAGCAGTACTTC. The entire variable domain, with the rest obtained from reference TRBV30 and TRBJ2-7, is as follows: SQTIHQWPATLVQPVGSPLSLECTVEGTSNPNLYWYRQAAGRGLQLLFYSVGIGQISSEVPQNLSASRPQDRQFILSSKKLLLSDSGFYLCAWSVSAYEQYFGPGTRLTVT.

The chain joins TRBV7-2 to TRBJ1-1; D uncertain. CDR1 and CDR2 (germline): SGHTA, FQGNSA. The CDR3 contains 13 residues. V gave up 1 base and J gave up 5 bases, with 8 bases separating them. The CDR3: CASSLELVTEAFF. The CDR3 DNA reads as TGTGCCAGCAGCTTAGAACTGGTTACTGAAGCTTTCTTT.

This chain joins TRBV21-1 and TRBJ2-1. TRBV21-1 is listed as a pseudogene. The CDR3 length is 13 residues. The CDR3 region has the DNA TGTGCCAGCAGGGGGGTGCCCTACAATGAGCAGTTCTTC. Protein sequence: CASRGVPYNEQFF.

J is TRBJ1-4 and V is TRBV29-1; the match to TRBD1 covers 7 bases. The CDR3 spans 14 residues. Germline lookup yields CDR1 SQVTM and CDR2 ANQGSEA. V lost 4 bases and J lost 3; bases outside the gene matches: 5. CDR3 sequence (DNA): TGCAGCGTTGGGACCGGGACAGCTAATGAAAAACTGTTTTTT. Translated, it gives CSVGTGTANEKLFF.

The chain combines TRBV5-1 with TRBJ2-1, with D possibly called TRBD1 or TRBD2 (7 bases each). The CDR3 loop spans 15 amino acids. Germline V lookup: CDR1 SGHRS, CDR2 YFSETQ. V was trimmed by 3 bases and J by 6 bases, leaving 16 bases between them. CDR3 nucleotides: TGCGCCAGCAGCTGGGGGGGACAGCGTCTCAATGAGCAGTTCTTC. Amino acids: CASSWGGQRLNEQFF.

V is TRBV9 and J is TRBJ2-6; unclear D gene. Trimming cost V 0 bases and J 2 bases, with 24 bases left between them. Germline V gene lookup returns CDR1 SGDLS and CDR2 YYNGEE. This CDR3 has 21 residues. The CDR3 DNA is TGTGCCAGCAGCGTAGCCAGGAACCCTCACCTCCAAAATGCTGGGGCCAACGTCCTGACTTTC. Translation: CASSVARNPHLQNAGANVLTF. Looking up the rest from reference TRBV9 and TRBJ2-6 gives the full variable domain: DSGVTQTPKHLITATGQRVTLRCSPRSGDLSVYWYQQSLDQGLQFLIQYYNGEERAKGNILERFSAQQFPDLHSELNLSSLELGDSALYFCASSVARNPHLQNAGANVLTFGAGSRLTVL.

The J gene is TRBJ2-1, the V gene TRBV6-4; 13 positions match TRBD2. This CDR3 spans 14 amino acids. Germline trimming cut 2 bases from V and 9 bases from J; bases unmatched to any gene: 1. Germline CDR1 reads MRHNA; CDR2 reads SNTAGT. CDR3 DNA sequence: TGTGCCAGCAGTGACACTAGCGGGGGGGCTGAGCAGTTCTTC. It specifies CASSDTSGGAEQFF.

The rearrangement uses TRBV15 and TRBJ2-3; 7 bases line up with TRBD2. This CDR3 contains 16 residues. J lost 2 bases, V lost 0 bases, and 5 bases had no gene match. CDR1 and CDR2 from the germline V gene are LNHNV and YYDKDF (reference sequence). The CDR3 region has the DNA TGTGCCACCAGCAGAGAATACGGGGGGAACACAGATACGCAGTATTTT. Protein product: CATSREYGGNTDTQYF.

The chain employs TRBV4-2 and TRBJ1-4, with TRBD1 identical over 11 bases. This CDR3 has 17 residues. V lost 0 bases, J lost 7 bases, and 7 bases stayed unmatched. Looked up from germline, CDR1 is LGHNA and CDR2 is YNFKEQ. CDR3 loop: CASSQDPAGTGGEKLFF. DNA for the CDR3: TGTGCCAGCAGCCAAGATCCGGCCGGGACAGGGGGTGAAAAACTGTTTTTT.

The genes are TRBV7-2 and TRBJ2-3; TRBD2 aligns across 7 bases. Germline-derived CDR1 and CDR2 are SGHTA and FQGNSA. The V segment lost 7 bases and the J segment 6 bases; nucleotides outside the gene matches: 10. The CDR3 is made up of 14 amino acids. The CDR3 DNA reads TGTGCCAGCACTAACACGGGGGGTTGGGATACGCAGTATTTT. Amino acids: CASTNTGGWDTQYF.

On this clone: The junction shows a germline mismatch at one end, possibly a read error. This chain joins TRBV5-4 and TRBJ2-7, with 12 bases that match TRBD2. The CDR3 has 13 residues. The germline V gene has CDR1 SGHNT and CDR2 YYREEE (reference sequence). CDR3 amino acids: CASSSETSGGLSF. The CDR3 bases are TGTGCCAGCAGCTCCGAGACTAGCGGGGGCTTATCCTTC.